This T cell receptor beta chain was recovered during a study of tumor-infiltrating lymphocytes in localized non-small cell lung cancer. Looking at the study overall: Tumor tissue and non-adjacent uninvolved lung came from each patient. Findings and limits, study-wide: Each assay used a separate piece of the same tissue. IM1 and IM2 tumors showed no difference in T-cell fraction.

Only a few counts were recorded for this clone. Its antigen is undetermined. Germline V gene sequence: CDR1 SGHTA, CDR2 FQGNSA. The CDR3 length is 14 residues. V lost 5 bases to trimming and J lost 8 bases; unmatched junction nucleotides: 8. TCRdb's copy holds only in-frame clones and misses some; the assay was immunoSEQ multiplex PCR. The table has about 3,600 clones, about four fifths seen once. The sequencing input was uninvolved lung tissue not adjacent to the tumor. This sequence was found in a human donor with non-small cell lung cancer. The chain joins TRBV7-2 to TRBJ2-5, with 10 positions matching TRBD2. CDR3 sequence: CASSPRLAGATQYF. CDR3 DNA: TGTGCCAGCAGCCCTCGTCTAGCGGGGGCCACCCAGTACTTC.